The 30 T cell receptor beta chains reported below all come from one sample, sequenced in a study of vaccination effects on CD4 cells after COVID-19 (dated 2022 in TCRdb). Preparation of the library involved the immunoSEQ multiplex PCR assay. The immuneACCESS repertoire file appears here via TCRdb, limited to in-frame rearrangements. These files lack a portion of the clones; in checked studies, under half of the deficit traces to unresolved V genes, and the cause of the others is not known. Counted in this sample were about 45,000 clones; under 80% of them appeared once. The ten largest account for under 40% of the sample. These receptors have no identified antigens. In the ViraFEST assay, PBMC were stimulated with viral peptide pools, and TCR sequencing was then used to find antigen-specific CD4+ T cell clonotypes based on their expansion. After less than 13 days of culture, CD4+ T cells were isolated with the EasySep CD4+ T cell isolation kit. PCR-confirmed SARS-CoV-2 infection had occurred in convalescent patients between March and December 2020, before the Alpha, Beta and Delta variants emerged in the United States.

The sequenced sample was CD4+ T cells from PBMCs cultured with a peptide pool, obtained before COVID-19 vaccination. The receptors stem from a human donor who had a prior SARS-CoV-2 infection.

CDR3 in DNA: TGTGCCAGCAGCTTGGGTGGCAGCACTGAAGCTTTCTTT. Translating gives CASSLGGSTEAFF. The rearrangement joins TRBV5-4 to TRBJ1-1, with D unresolved. The V gene lost 0 bases and the J gene lost 4 bases, with 7 bases spanning the gap. Germline loops: CDR1 SGHNT, CDR2 YYREEE (reference sequence). This CDR3 contains 13 residues.

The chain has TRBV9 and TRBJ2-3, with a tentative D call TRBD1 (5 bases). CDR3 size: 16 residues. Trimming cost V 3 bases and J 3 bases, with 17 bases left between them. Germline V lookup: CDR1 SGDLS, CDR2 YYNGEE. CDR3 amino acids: CASSEQGFGSTDTQYF. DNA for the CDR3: TGTGCCAGCAGCGAGCAGGGTTTTGGTTCGACAGATACGCAGTATTTT.

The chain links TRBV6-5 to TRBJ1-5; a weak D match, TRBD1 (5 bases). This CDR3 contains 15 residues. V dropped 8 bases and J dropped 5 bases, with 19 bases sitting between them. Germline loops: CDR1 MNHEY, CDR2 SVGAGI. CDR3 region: CASATNPLGDQPQHF. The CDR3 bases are TGTGCCAGCGCAACCAACCCCTTGGGGGATCAGCCCCAGCATTTT.

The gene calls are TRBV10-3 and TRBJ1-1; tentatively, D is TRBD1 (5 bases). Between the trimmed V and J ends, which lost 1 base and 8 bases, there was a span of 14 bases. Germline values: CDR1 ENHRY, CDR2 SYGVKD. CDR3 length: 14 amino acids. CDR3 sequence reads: CAISEWGGSGEAFF. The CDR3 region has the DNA TGTGCCATCAGTGAGTGGGGGGGGAGTGGGGAAGCTTTCTTT.

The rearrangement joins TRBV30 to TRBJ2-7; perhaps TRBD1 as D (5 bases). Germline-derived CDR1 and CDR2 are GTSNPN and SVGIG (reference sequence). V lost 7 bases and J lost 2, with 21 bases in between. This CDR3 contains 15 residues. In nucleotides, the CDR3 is TGTGCCTCGTCCTCAGGGTGGTCCTCCCCCTACGAGCAGTACTTC. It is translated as CASSSGWSSPYEQYF.

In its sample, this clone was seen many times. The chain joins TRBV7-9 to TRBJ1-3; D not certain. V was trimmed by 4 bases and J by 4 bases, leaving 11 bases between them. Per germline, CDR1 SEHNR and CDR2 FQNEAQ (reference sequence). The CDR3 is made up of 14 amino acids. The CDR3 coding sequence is TGTGCCAGCAGCTCACGGACGGGGGGAAACACCATATATTTT. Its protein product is CASSSRTGGNTIYF.

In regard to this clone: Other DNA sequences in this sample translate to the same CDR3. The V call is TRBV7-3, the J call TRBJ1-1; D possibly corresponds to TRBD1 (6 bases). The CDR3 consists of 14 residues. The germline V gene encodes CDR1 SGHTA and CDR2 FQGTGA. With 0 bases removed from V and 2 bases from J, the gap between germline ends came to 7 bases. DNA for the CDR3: TGTGCCAGCAGCTTAACAGGGGGAAACACTGAAGCTTTCTTT. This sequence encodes CASSLTGGNTEAFF. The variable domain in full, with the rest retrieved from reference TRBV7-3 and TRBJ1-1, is GAGVSQTPSNKVTEKGKYVELRCDPISGHTALYWYRQSLGQGPEFLIYFQGTGAADDSGLPNDRFFAVRPEGSVSTLKIQRTERGDSAVYLCASSLTGGNTEAFFGQGTRLTVV.

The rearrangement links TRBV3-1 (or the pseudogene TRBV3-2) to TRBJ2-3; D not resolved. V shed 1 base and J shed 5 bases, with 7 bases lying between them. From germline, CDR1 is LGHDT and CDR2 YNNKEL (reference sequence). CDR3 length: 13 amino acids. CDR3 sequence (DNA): TGTGCCAGCAGCCAAGGGGTGCTAGATACGCAGTATTTT. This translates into CASSQGVLDTQYF.

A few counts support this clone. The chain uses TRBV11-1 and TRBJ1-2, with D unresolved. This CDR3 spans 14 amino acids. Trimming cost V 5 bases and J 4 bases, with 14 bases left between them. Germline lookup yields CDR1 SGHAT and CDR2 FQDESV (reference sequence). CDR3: CASSLNPGSYGYTF. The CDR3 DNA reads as TGTGCCAGCAGCCTGAATCCGGGTTCCTATGGCTACACCTTC.

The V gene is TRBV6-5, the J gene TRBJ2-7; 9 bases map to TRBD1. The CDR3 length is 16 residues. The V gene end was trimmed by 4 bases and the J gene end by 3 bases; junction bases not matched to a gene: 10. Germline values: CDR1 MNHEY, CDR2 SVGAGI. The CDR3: CASSSAPGQGNYEQYF. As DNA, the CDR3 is TGTGCCAGCAGTTCTGCCCCGGGACAGGGTAACTACGAGCAGTACTTC.

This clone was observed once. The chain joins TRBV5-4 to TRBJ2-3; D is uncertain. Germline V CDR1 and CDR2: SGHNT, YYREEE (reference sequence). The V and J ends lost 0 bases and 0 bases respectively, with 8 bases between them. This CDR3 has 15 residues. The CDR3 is CASSLGGASTDTQYF. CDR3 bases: TGTGCCAGCAGCTTGGGCGGAGCCAGCACAGATACGCAGTATTTT.

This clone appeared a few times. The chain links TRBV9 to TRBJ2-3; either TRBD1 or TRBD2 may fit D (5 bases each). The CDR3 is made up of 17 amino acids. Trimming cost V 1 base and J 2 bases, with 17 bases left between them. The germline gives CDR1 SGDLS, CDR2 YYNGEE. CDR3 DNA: TGTGCCAGCAGCGTAACGTCAGGGACCCCTTCCACAGATACGCAGTATTTT. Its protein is CASSVTSGTPSTDTQYF. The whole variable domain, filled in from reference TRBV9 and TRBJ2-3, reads DSGVTQTPKHLITATGQRVTLRCSPRSGDLSVYWYQQSLDQGLQFLIQYYNGEERAKGNILERFSAQQFPDLHSELNLSSLELGDSALYFCASSVTSGTPSTDTQYFGPGTRLTVL.

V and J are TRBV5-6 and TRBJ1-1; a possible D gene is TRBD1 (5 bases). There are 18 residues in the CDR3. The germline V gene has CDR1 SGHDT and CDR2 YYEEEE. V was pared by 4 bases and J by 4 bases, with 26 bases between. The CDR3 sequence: CASSLSGSGVAVSTEAFF. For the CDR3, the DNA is TGTGCCAGCAGCCTTTCGGGATCGGGGGTGGCGGTTAGCACTGAAGCTTTCTTT.

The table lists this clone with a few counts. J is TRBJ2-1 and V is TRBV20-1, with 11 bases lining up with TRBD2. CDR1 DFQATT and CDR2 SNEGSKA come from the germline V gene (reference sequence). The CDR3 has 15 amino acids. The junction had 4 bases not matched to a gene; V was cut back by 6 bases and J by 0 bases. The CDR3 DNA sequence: TGCAGTGCAAGTAGCGGGAGGGCCTCCTACAATGAGCAGTTCTTC. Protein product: CSASSGRASYNEQFF.

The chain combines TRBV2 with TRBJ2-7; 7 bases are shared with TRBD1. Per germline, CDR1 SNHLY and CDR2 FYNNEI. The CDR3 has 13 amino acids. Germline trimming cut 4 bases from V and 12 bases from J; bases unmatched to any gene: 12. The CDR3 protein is CASSGDSLFALYF. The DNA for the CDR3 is TGTGCCAGCAGTGGGGACAGTCTTTTCGCGTTGTACTTC.

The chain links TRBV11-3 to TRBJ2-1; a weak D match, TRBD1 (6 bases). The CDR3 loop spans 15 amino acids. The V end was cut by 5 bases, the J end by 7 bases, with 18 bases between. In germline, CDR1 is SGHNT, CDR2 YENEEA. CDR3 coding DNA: TGTGCCAGCAGCCCCGGGGAAACAGGGCGGAATGAGCAGTTCTTC. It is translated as CASSPGETGRNEQFF.

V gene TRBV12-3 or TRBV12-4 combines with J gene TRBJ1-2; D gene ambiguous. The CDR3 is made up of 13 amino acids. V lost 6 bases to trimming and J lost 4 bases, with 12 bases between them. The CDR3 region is CASRPQDSYGYTF. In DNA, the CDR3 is TGTGCCAGCAGGCCCCAGGATAGCTATGGCTACACCTTC.

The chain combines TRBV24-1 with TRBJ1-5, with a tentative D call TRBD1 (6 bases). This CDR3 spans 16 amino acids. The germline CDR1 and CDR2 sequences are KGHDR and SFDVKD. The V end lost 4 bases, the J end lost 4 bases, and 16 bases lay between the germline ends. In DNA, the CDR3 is TGTGCCACCAGTGACCCGAGGAGGGGGTCTAATCAGCCCCAGCATTTT. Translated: CATSDPRRGSNQPQHF.

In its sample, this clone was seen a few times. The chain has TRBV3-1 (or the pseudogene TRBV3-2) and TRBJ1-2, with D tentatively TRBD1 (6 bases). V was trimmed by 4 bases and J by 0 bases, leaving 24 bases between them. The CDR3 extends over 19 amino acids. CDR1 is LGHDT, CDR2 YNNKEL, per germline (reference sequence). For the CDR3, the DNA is TGTGCCAGCAGCCCCGTCGAGCTCACAGGGAGAGGGGCTAACTATGGCTACACCTTC. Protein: CASSPVELTGRGANYGYTF.

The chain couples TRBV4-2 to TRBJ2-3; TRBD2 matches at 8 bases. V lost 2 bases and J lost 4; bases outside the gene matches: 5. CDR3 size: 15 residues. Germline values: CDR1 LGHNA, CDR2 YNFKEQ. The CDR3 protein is CASSQPKRGSDTQYF. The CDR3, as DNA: TGTGCCAGCAGCCAACCTAAGCGGGGGTCAGATACGCAGTATTTT.

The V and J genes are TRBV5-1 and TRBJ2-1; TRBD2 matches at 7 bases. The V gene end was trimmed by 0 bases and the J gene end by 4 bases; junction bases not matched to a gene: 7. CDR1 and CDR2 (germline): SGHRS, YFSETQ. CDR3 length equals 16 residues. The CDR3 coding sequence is TGCGCCAGCAGCTTGGGTGCTAGCGGAGATTACAATGAGCAGTTCTTC. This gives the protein CASSLGASGDYNEQFF.

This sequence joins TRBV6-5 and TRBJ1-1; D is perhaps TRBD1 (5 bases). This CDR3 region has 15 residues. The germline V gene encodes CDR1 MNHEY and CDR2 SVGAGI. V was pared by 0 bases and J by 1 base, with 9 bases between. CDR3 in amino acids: CASSYSGTENTEAFF. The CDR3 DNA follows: TGTGCCAGCAGTTACTCAGGGACCGAGAACACTGAAGCTTTCTTT.

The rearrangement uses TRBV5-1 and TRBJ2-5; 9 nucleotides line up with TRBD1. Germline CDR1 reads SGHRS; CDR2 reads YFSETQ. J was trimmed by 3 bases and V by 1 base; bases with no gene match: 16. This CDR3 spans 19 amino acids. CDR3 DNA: TGCGCCAGCAGCTTGTCTCGAACAGGGGGCTGGAGTTTGAAAGAGACCCAGTACTTC. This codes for CASSLSRTGGWSLKETQYF.

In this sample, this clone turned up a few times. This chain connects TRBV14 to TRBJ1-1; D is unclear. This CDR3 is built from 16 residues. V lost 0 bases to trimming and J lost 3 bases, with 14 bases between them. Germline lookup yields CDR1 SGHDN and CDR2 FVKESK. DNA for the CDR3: TGTGCCAGCAGCCAAGAAAAAAGGGAATCCGACACTGAAGCTTTCTTT. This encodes CASSQEKRESDTEAFF. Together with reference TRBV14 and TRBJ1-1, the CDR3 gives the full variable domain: EAGVTQFPSHSVIEKGQTVTLRCDPISGHDNLYWYRRVMGKEIKFLLHFVKESKQDESGMPNNRFLAERTGGTYSTLKVQPAELEDSGVYFCASSQEKRESDTEAFFGQGTRLTVV.

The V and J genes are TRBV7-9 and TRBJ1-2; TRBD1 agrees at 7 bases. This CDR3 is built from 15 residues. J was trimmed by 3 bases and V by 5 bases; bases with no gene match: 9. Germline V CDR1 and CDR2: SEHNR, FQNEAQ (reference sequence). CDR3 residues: CASSVGGGAYYGYTF. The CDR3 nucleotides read TGTGCCAGCAGCGTCGGAGGGGGCGCGTACTATGGCTACACCTTC.

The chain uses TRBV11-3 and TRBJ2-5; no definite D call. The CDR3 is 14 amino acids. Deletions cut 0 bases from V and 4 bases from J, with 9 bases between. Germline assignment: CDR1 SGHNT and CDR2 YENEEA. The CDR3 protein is CASSLDLGRETQYF. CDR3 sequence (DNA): TGTGCCAGCAGCTTAGATTTGGGCAGAGAGACCCAGTACTTC.

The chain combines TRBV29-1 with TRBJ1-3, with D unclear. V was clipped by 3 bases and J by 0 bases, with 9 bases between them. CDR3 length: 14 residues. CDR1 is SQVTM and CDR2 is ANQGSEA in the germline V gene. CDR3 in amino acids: CSVDVGSSGNTIYF. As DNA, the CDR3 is TGCAGCGTTGACGTGGGTAGCTCTGGAAACACCATATATTTT.

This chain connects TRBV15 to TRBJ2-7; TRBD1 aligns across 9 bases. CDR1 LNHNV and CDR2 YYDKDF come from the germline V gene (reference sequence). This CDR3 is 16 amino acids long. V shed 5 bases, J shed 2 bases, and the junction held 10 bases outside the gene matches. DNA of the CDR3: TGTGCCACCAGCGGGGGACAGGGAGCAACCGCCTACGAGCAGTACTTC. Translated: CATSGGQGATAYEQYF.

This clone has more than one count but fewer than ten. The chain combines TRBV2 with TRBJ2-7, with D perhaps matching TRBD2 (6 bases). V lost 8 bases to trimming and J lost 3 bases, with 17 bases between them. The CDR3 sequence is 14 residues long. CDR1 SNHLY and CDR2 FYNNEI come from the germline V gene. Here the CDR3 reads CASRFAPAGYEQYF. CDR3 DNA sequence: TGTGCCAGCCGTTTCGCCCCAGCGGGCTACGAGCAGTACTTC.

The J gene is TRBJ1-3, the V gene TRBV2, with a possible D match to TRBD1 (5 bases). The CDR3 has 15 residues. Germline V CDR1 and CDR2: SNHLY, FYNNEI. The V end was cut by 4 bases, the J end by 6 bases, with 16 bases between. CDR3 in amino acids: CASSVLGLGENTIYF. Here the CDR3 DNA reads TGTGCCAGCAGTGTACTGGGGCTTGGTGAAAACACCATATATTTT. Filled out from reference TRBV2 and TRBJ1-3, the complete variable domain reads EPEVTQTPSHQVTQMGQEVILRCVPISNHLYFYWYRQILGQKVEFLVSFYNNEISEKSEIFDDQFSVERPDGSNFTLKIRSTKLEDSAMYFCASSVLGLGENTIYFGEGSWLTVV.